These T cell receptor beta chains were read from a single sample in a study of blood T cell repertoires in COVID-19. TCRdb's table, derived via immunoSEQ multiplex PCR, lists solely in-frame clones and lacks some. The sample holds a few hundred thousand clones, about nine tenths seen once. Material for sequencing was PBMCs or T cells enriched from blood (not recorded which). The receptor set was obtained from a woman between 18 and 30 years old who had recovered from COVID-19. Each CDR3 is given with its conserved first and last residue. A D gene is named only where the DNA matches it firmly. Size is omitted from some rows. Given values are once, few, many or a class for expanded clones.

j_gene | d_gene | abundance | v_gene | CDR3aa | CDR3nt
TRBJ2-7 | TRBD2 | few | TRBV18 | CASSSGTSGGPRYF | TGTGCCAGCTCATCCGGGACTAGCGGGGGACCTCGGTACTTC
TRBJ1-1 | . | . | TRBV23-1 | CASSQSYCNTEAFF | TGCGCCAGCAGTCAATCTTACTGCAACACTGAAGCTTTCTTT
TRBJ1-1 | . | . | TRBV30 | CAWSRGTEAFF | TGTGCCTGGAGCCGGGGGACTGAAGCTTTCTTT
TRBJ1-6 | TRBD1 | . | TRBV11-1 | CASSLTGTGFNSPLHF | TGTGCCAGCAGCCTGACCGGGACAGGGTTCAATTCACCCCTCCACTTT
TRBJ1-1 | TRBD1 | . | TRBV28 | CASSFSDREAPEAFF | TGTGCCAGCAGTTTCAGTGACAGGGAAGCACCAGAAGCTTTCTTT
TRBJ2-2 | TRBD1 | . | TRBV24-1 | CATSDSRQGAGGELFF | TGTGCCACCAGTGATAGCCGACAGGGGGCTGGCGGGGAGCTGTTTTTT
TRBJ2-1 | TRBD2 | . | TRBV13 | CASSFMGGVYNEQFF | TGTGCCAGCAGCTTTATGGGAGGGGTCTACAATGAGCAGTTCTTC
TRBJ2-5 | . | . | TRBV21-1 | CASFWTGEETQYF | TGTGCCAGCTTTTGGACAGGGGAGGAGACCCAGTACTTC
TRBJ2-3 | TRBD1 | . | TRBV9 | CASSEPTGGISTDTQYF | TGTGCCAGCAGCGAACCTACAGGGGGCATCTCCACAGATACGCAGTATTTT
TRBJ1-2 | . | . | TRBV3-1/TRBV3-2 | CASSQADPGDYGYTF | TGTGCCAGCAGCCAAGCAGATCCAGGGGACTATGGCTACACCTTC
TRBJ1-1 | . | . | TRBV4-1 | CASSQDSPGYMNTEAFF | TGCGCCAGCAGCCAAGATTCCCCAGGATACATGAACACTGAAGCTTTCTTT
TRBJ2-3 | . | . | TRBV3-1/TRBV3-2 | CASSQATLWDSSTDTQYF | TGTGCCAGCAGCCAAGCGACACTTTGGGACTCTAGCACAGATACGCAGTATTTT
TRBJ2-5 | TRBD2 | . | TRBV19 | CASSIAGGQETQYF | TGTGCCAGTAGTATAGCGGGGGGGCAAGAGACCCAGTACTTC
TRBJ2-2 | . | . | TRBV24-1 | CATSAPGLHTGELFF | TGTGCCACCAGTGCCCCAGGGCTCCACACCGGGGAGCTGTTTTTT
TRBJ2-5 | . | . | TRBV28 | CASSFPWDGGGKTQYF | TGTGCCAGCAGTTTTCCCTGGGACGGAGGAGGGAAGACCCAGTACTTC
TRBJ1-5 | . | . | TRBV6-6 | CASRHRDSNQPQHF | TGTGCCAGCAGACACAGGGATAGCAATCAGCCCCAGCATTTT
TRBJ1-3 | . | . | TRBV9 | CASSFMDRSPFSGNTIYF | TGTGCCAGCAGCTTCATGGACAGATCTCCATTCTCTGGAAACACCATATATTTT
TRBJ1-6 | TRBD1 | . | TRBV9 | CASSPDRANSPLHF | TGTGCCAGCAGCCCCGACAGGGCTAATTCACCCCTCCACTTT
TRBJ2-1 | TRBD2 | once | TRBV28 | CASSFLAAYNEQFF | TGTGCCAGCAGTTTTCTAGCGGCCTACAATGAGCAGTTCTTC
TRBJ2-2 | TRBD2 | . | TRBV28 | CASLHGGEGTGELFF | TGTGCCAGCCTCCACGGGGGGGAGGGCACCGGGGAGCTGTTTTTT
TRBJ2-1 | . | . | TRBV7-9 | CASSLNGDGGYNEQFF | TGTGCCAGCAGCTTAAATGGGGACGGAGGGTACAATGAGCAGTTCTTC
TRBJ1-1 | TRBD1 | . | TRBV29-1 | CSVEDQQGLNTEAFF | TGCAGCGTTGAAGATCAACAGGGGTTGAACACTGAAGCTTTCTTT
TRBJ2-7 | . | . | TRBV6-6 | CASSPNGGRGEQYF | TGTGCCAGCAGTCCCAACGGGGGGCGAGGAGAGCAGTACTTC
TRBJ2-2 | . | few | TRBV10-1 | CASSDRADGELFF | TGCGCCAGCAGTGACAGGGCTGACGGGGAGCTGTTTTTT
TRBJ2-7 | TRBD2 | few | TRBV30 | CAWSGEGYTYEQYF | TGTGCCTGGAGTGGGGAGGGGTACACCTACGAGCAGTACTTC
TRBJ1-3 | TRBD1 | . | TRBV28 | CASSSYKDRAGNTIYF | TGTGCCAGCAGTTCTTATAAGGACAGGGCTGGAAACACCATATATTTT
TRBJ1-1 | TRBD1 | . | TRBV9 | CASSVTGANTEAFF | TGTGCCAGCAGCGTGACAGGGGCTAACACTGAAGCTTTCTTT
TRBJ2-7 | TRBD2 | . | TRBV6-5 | CASSSTSGRSHEQYF | TGTGCCAGCAGTTCGACTAGCGGGAGGAGCCACGAGCAGTACTTC